This T cell receptor (beta chain) was profiled in a study of cytomegalovirus exposure and HLA in healthy donors. Study-level results: Reports state that TCR beta sequences accurately predicted most subjects' HLA-A and HLA-B alleles. Compared with the approximately 700-donor mean, an Asian-associated ancestry cluster reportedly had fewer N-insertions, according to a later analysis.

CDR1 is MDHEN and CDR2 is SYDVKM in the germline V gene. V was trimmed by 7 bases and J by 7 bases, leaving 16 bases between them. The length of the CDR3 is 13 residues. PCR primers comprised 60 Vbeta and 13 Jbeta primers. Produced via immunoSEQ multiplex PCR; TCRdb's table is partial and in-frame only. The sample has 150,000 to 200,000 clones; 60% to 80% are singletons. Worth noting for this clone: Its antigen is unidentified.

The sequence came from a man in his fifties in good health and CMV-seropositive. The sample comprised PBMCs. The genes are TRBV28 and TRBJ1-2, with D possibly matching TRBD1 (6 bases). This CDR3 is CASTKDRFGGYTF. CDR3 DNA sequence: TGTGCCAGCACTAAAGACAGGTTCGGTGGCTACACCTTC.